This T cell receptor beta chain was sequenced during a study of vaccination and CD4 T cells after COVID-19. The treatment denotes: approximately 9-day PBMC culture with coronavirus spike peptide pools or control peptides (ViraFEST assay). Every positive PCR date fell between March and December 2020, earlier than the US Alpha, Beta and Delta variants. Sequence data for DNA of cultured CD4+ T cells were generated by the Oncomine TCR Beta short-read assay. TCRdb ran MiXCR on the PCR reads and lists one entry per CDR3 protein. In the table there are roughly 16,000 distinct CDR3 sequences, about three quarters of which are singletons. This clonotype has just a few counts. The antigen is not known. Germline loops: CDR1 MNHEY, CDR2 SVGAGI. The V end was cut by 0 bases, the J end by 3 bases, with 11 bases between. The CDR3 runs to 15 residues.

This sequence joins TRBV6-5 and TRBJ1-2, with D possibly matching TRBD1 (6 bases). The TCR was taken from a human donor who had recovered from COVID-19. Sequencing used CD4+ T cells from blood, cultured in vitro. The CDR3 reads CASSYSWGGDYGYTF. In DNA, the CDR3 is TGTGCCAGCAGTTACTCATGGGGGGGCGACTATGGCTACACCTTC.